The 12 T cell receptor beta chains below all came from one sample that was sequenced in a study of CD8 T cells in acute hepatitis C reinfection. Time point specified: naive CD8 control sorted from an acute-time-point sample. Sequencing used immunoSEQ multiplex PCR; TCRdb keeps in-frame clones, though not all of them. The table records 30,000 to 40,000 clones, over 75% of them present only once. The sequenced sample was naive CD8+ T cells from PBMCs. These TCRs come from a woman younger than 30 who spontaneously cleared hepatitis C infection.

This sequence joins TRBV2 and TRBJ2-3; D is uncertain. The CDR3 has 12 amino acids. CDR1 is SNHLY, CDR2 FYNNEI, per germline. Trimming removed 10 bases at V and 0 bases at J, with 8 bases between. The CDR3 spells CATTDSTDTQYF. CDR3 coding DNA: TGTGCCACCACAGACAGCACAGATACGCAGTATTTT.

The rearrangement joins TRBV7-3 to TRBJ2-1; 9 nucleotides line up with TRBD2. CDR1 SGHTA and CDR2 FQGTGA come from the germline V gene. With 5 bases clipped from V and 4 bases from J, the junction kept 6 bases outside the gene matches. CDR3 size: 15 residues. Here the CDR3 DNA reads TGTGCCAGCAGCCTAAAGGGACTAGCTTACAATGAGCAGTTCTTC. Translated, it gives CASSLKGLAYNEQFF.

The chain uses TRBV6-1 and TRBJ2-7, with D hard to call. The ends were cut back, 7 bases at V and 4 bases at J, with 14 bases in the middle. In germline, CDR1 is MNHNS, CDR2 SASEGT. CDR3 length: 13 amino acids. In nucleotides, the CDR3 is TGTGCCAGCACCGACCCAGGATGGTACGAGCAGTACTTC. Its translation is CASTDPGWYEQYF.

The chain combines TRBV14 with TRBJ1-1; no definite D call. The CDR3 spans 17 residues. V lost 0 bases and J 0 bases, leaving 14 bases between the germline ends. Germline values: CDR1 SGHDN, CDR2 FVKESK. This CDR3 is CASSQDLGPLMNTEAFF. The CDR3 DNA follows: TGTGCCAGCAGCCAAGATCTTGGGCCGCTCATGAACACTGAAGCTTTCTTT.

In its sample, this clone was seen a few times. This chain connects TRBV4-1 to TRBJ1-5; D remains ambiguous. Germline CDR1 MGHRA, CDR2 YSYEKL. V was cut by 0 bases and J by 5 bases, with 14 bases left in between. This CDR3 spans 16 amino acids. CDR3 sequence (DNA): TGCGCCAGCAGCCAAGAGTTGACCTCCCATGATCAGCCCCAGCATTTT. The encoded protein is CASSQELTSHDQPQHF.

The chain carries TRBV11-2 and TRBJ2-1; D might be TRBD2 (5 bases). This CDR3 is 15 amino acids long. Trimming removed 6 bases from V and 4 bases from J, with 16 bases in between. Germline CDR1 reads SGHAT; CDR2 reads FQNNGV. The CDR3 here is CASRFSPPGYNEQFF. The CDR3 nucleotides read TGTGCCAGCAGATTTAGCCCCCCGGGGTACAATGAGCAGTTCTTC.

The CDR3 sequence: CASSILGVGENEQFF. CDR3 in DNA: TGTGCCAGTAGTATACTAGGTGTCGGGGAAAATGAGCAGTTCTTC. This chain links TRBV19 with TRBJ2-1; D perhaps matches TRBD2 (5 bases). This CDR3 comprises 15 residues. Germline CDR1 and CDR2: LNHDA and SQIVND (reference sequence). Deletions cut 2 bases from V and 7 bases from J, with 15 bases between.

The rearrangement links TRBV6-1 to TRBJ2-3; D assignment may be TRBD1 or TRBD2 (6 bases each). This CDR3 spans 18 amino acids. The ends were cut back, 2 bases at V and 2 bases at J, with 20 bases in the middle. CDR1 and CDR2 (germline): MNHNS, SASEGT. CDR3 loop: CASSERDSRGGLTDTQYF. The CDR3 region has the DNA TGTGCCAGCAGTGAAAGAGACAGTAGAGGGGGGCTCACAGATACGCAGTATTTT.

This clone was seen just once. The rearrangement links TRBV7-6 to TRBJ2-7; no clear D. Trimming cost V 2 bases and J 5 bases, with 10 bases left between them. Germline values: CDR1 SGHVS, CDR2 FNYEAQ. This CDR3 has 13 amino acids. CDR3 residues: CASSLTPIDEQYF. CDR3 sequence (DNA): TGTGCCAGCAGCTTAACTCCCATCGACGAGCAGTACTTC.

The chain links TRBV30 to TRBJ1-5, with D hard to call. CDR1 is GTSNPN, CDR2 SVGIG, per germline (reference sequence). The CDR3 has 15 amino acids. Trimming left V 1 base short and J 0 bases short, with 10 bases between. CDR3 in amino acids: CAWSEFGNSNQPQHF. CDR3 nucleotides: TGTGCCTGGAGTGAGTTCGGAAATAGCAATCAGCCCCAGCATTTT. Full variable domain (remainder filled in from reference TRBV30 and TRBJ1-5): SQTIHQWPATLVQPVGSPLSLECTVEGTSNPNLYWYRQAAGRGLQLLFYSVGIGQISSEVPQNLSASRPQDRQFILSSKKLLLSDSGFYLCAWSEFGNSNQPQHFGDGTRLSIL.

Only a few counts were recorded for this clone. The genes are TRBV7-9 and TRBJ2-7, with D possibly matching TRBD1 (5 bases). This CDR3 has 15 residues. The germline gives CDR1 SEHNR, CDR2 FQNEAQ (reference sequence). The V gene lost 1 base and the J gene lost 2 bases, with 12 bases spanning the gap. The CDR3 protein is CASSLVSQGTYEQYF. The CDR3 nucleotides read TGTGCCAGCAGCTTAGTCTCCCAGGGAACCTACGAGCAGTACTTC.

The chain recombines TRBV11-2 with TRBJ1-1; possible D gene TRBD1, 6 bases. V lost 4 bases and J 6 bases, leaving 15 bases between the germline ends. This CDR3 region has 14 residues. Germline lookup yields CDR1 SGHAT and CDR2 FQNNGV. CDR3 DNA sequence: TGTGCCAGCAGCTATTTCGCAGGGGATCCTGAAGCTTTCTTT. This sequence encodes CASSYFAGDPEAFF. Full variable domain (missing parts from reference TRBV11-2 and TRBJ1-1): EAGVAQSPRYKIIEKRQSVAFWCNPISGHATLYWYQQILGQGPKLLIQFQNNGVVDDSQLPKDRFSAERLKGVDSTLKIQPAKLEDSAVYLCASSYFAGDPEAFFGQGTRLTVV.